This T cell receptor beta chain is drawn from a study of blood T cell repertoires in COVID-19. Across the whole study: From T cells, B-cell-depleted T cells, or PBMCs came the material, which was cDNA or gDNA.

Method: immunoSEQ multiplex PCR; TCRdb's copy keeps in-frame clones and lacks some. This repertoire shows under 200,000 clones, approximately 86% found once; its top ten account for 5.5% to 8%. CDR1 and CDR2 from the germline V gene are LGHDT and YNNKEL (reference sequence). The CDR3 spans 14 residues. The V end was cut by 4 bases, the J end by 2 bases, with 8 bases between. This sequence joins TRBV3-1 (or the pseudogene TRBV3-2) and TRBJ2-2, with D possibly TRBD1 on 5 matching bases. The source is a man in his fifties or sixties with active or convalescent COVID-19. Source material: peripheral blood. The CDR3 region is CASSRGLNTGELFF. The CDR3 bases are TGTGCCAGCAGCCGGGGCCTAAACACCGGGGAGCTGTTTTTT.